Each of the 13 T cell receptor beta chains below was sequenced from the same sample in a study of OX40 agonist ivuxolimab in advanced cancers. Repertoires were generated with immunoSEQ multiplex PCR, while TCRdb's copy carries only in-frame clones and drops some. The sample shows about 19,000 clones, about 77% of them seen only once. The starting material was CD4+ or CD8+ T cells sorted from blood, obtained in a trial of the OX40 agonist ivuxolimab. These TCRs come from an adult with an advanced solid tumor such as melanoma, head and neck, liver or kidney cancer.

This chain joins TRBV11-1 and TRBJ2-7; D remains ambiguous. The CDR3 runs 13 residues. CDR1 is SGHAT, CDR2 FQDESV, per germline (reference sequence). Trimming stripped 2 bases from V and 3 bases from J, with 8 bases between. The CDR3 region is CASSLTHSYEQYF. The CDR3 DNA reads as TGTGCCAGCAGCTTAACCCACAGCTACGAGCAGTACTTC. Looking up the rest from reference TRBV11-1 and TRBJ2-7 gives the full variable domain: EAEVAQSPRYKITEKSQAVAFWCDPISGHATLYWYRQILGQGPELLVQFQDESVVDDSQLPKDRFSAERLKGVDSTLKIQPAELGDSAMYLCASSLTHSYEQYFGPGTRLTVT.

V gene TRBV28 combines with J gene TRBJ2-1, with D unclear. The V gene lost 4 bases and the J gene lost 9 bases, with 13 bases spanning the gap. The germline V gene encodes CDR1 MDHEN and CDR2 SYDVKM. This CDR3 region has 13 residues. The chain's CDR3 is CASSWEGLAEQFF. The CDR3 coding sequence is TGTGCCAGCAGTTGGGAAGGGTTGGCTGAGCAGTTCTTC.

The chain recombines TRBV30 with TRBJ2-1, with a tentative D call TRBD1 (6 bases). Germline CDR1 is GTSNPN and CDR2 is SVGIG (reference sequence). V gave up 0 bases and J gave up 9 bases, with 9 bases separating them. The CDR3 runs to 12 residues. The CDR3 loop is CAWSVTGTEQFF. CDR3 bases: TGTGCCTGGAGTGTAACAGGGACTGAGCAGTTCTTC.

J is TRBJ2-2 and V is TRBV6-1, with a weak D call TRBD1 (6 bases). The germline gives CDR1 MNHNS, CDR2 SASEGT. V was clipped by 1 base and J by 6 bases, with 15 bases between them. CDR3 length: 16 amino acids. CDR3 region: CASSEGTGIVAGELFF. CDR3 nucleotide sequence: TGTGCCAGCAGTGAAGGAACAGGGATAGTGGCCGGGGAGCTGTTTTTT.

CDR3 residues: CASSWTRSSYEQYF. The CDR3, as DNA: TGTGCCAGCAGTTGGACAAGGAGCTCCTACGAGCAGTACTTC. The genes are TRBV7-8 and TRBJ2-7; maybe TRBD1 (5 bases). CDR1 and CDR2 from the germline V gene are SGHVS and FQNEAQ. Trimming cost V 6 bases and J 0 bases, with 12 bases left between them. The CDR3 sequence is 14 residues long.

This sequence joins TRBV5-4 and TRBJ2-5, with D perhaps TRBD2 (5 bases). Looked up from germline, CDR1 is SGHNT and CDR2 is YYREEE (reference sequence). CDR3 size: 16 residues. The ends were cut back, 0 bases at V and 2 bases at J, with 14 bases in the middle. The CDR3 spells CASSLGWGSGQETQYF. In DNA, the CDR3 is TGTGCCAGCAGCTTGGGCTGGGGTTCGGGACAAGAGACCCAGTACTTC.

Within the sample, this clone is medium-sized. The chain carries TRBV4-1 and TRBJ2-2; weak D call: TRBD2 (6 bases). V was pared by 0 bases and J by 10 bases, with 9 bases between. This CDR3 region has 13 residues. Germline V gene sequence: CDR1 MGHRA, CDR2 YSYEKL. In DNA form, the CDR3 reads TGCGCCAGCAGCCAAGAGGGGGGACCGGAGCTGTTTTTT. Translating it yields CASSQEGGPELFF.

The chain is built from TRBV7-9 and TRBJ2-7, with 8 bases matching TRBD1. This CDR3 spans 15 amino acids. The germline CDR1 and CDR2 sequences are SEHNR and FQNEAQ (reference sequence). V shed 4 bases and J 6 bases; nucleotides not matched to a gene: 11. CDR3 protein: CASSSTTGTGLEQYF. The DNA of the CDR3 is TGTGCCAGCAGCTCCACGACCGGGACAGGACTCGAGCAGTACTTC.

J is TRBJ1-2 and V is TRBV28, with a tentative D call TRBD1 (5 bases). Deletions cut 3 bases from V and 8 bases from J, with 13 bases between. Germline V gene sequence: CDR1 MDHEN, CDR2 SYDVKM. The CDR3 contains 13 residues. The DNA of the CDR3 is TGTGCCAGCAGTTTGGGGAGAGACAGAGGCTACACCTTC. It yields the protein CASSLGRDRGYTF.

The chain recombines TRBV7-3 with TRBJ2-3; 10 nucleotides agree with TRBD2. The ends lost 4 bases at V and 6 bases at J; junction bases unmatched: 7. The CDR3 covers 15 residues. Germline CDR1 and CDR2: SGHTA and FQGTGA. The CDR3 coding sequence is TGTGCCAGCAGCTCTAGCGGGGGTCCCGGGGATACGCAGTATTTT. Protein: CASSSSGGPGDTQYF. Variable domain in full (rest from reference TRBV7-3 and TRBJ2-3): GAGVSQTPSNKVTEKGKYVELRCDPISGHTALYWYRQSLGQGPEFLIYFQGTGAADDSGLPNDRFFAVRPEGSVSTLKIQRTERGDSAVYLCASSSSGGPGDTQYFGPGTRLTVL.

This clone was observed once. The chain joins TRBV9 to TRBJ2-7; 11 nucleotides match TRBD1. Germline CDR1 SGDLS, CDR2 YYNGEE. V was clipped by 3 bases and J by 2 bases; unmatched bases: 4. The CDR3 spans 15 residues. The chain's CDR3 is CASSEGDRGTYEQYF. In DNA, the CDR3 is TGTGCCAGCAGCGAGGGGGACAGGGGGACCTACGAGCAGTACTTC.

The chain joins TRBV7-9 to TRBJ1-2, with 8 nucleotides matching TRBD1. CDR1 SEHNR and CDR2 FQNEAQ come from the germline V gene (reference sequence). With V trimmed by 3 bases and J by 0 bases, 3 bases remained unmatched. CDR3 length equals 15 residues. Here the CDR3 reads CASSLPGQANYGYTF. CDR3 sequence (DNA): TGTGCCAGCAGCTTGCCGGGACAGGCTAACTATGGCTACACCTTC.

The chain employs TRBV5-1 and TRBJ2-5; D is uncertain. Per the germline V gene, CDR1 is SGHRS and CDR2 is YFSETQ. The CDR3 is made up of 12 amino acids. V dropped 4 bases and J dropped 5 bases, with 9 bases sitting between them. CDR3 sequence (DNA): TGCGCCAGCAGCGATGAAATGGAGACCCAGTACTTC. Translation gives CASSDEMETQYF. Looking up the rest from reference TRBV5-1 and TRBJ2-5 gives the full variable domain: KAGVTQTPRYLIKTRGQQVTLSCSPISGHRSVSWYQQTPGQGLQFLFEYFSETQRNKGNFPGRFSGRQFSNSRSEMNVSTLELGDSALYLCASSDEMETQYFGPGTRLLVL.